A selection of T cell receptor beta chains follows, all from one sample in a study of blood T cell repertoires in COVID-19. Clones were sequenced by immunoSEQ multiplex PCR, and TCRdb holds only the in-frame ones, with some missing. The sample includes approximately 50,000 clones, around 86% of them seen just once. The sequenced sample consisted of peripheral blood. Source of these receptors: a man over 45 with active COVID-19. Each CDR3 is given with its conserved first and last residue. D genes are given only for firm matches. Size is omitted from some rows. Given values are once, few, many or a class for expanded clones.

clone_size j_call v_call d_call cdr3_nt cdr3_aa
NA TRBJ1-5 TRBV11-2 TRBD1 TGTGCCAGCAGCTTAGAGGCAGGGGGCGGCCAGCCCCAGCATTTT CASSLEAGGGQPQHF
NA TRBJ2-7 TRBV27 TRBD2 TGTGCCAGCAGTTTACTAGCGGGAGGTTCCTACGAGCAGTACTTC CASSLLAGGSYEQYF
NA TRBJ1-5 TRBV2 NA TGTGCCGTCGGGGAGTCCCCCAATCAGCCCCAGCATTTT CAVGESPNQPQHF
NA TRBJ2-5 TRBV5-8 NA TGTGCCAGCAGCTTGAGAGACAGGGAGGCGGCCCAGTACTTC CASSLRDREAAQYF
few TRBJ2-5 TRBV4-3 TRBD2 TGCGCCAGCAGCCTCGGGGCTAGCGGGGGGGCGGAGGAGACCCAGTACTTC CASSLGASGGAEETQYF
NA TRBJ2-1 TRBV5-6 TRBD1 TGTGCCAGCAGCTTAACCAAACGGGACAGGGGGCTAAATGAGCAGTTCTTC CASSLTKRDRGLNEQFF
NA TRBJ1-3 TRBV4-1 TRBD1 TGCGCCAGCAGCCAAGGGACAGGGGGCGAAAACACCATATATTTT CASSQGTGGENTIYF
few TRBJ2-7 TRBV4-2 TRBD1 TGTGCCAGCAGCCAAGATTTGGGGACAGGGAGTTACGAGCAGTACTTC CASSQDLGTGSYEQYF
NA TRBJ1-2 TRBV9 NA TGTGCCAGCAGCGTCGGGGGGATTCTTAACTATGGCTACACCTTC CASSVGGILNYGYTF
NA TRBJ2-1 TRBV28 NA TGTGCCAGCAGTTCGGGCCGGGGATACAATGAGCAGTTCTTC CASSSGRGYNEQFF
NA TRBJ2-4 TRBV3-1/TRBV3-2 NA TGTGCCAGCAGCCAAGGGGCACAGCCCAACATTCAGTACTTC CASSQGAQPNIQYF
NA TRBJ2-7 TRBV6-5 NA TGTGCCAGCAGCCGCCTTGAAACAGGGCAGTACTTC CASSRLETGQYF
NA TRBJ1-1 TRBV4-1 NA TGCGCCAGCAGCCAAGTTGCCAGGGTGGGCACTGAAGCTTTCTTT CASSQVARVGTEAFF
NA TRBJ2-3 TRBV7-9 NA TGTGCCAGCAGCATTCTCCAGCACAGGGTGACAGATACGCAGTATTTT CASSILQHRVTDTQYF
NA TRBJ1-3 TRBV18 NA TGTGCCAGCTCACCTACCTTCAGAGGCGGAAACACCATATATTTT CASSPTFRGGNTIYF
NA TRBJ2-3 TRBV18 NA TGTGCCAGCTCACCAAAGGGGCGAGCGACAGATACGCAGTATTTT CASSPKGRATDTQYF
NA TRBJ2-2 TRBV9 NA TGTGCCAGCAGCCCCCTCCCGCGGACCGGGGAGCTGTTTTTT CASSPLPRTGELFF
NA TRBJ1-3 TRBV6-6 TRBD1 TGTGCCAGCAAGGTTGCCAGGGGGAGGTCTGGAAACACCATATATTTT CASKVARGRSGNTIYF
NA TRBJ2-3 TRBV4-1 TRBD1 TGCGCCAGCAGCCTCCGGACAGGAGATACGCAGTATTTT CASSLRTGDTQYF
NA TRBJ1-1 TRBV6-7 NA TGTGCCAGCAGGGTCGGGGGGTGGACTGAAGCTTTCTTT CASRVGGWTEAFF
NA TRBJ1-4 TRBV27 TRBD1 TGTGCCAGCAGTCCTGGGACAGCAACTAATGAAAAACTGTTTTTT CASSPGTATNEKLFF
once TRBJ1-2 TRBV27 TRBD1 TGTGCCAGCAGTCCAAGACAGGGGAGGGGAATCTATGGCTACACCTTC CASSPRQGRGIYGYTF